A single sample is the source of the 28 T cell receptor beta chains below, sequenced in a study of T cell responses to AZD1222 COVID-19 vaccine (dated by TCRdb to the early 2020s). What this sample's time point label stands for: about 28 days (+/-7) after the second vaccine dose. Library prep was done by the immunoSEQ multiplex PCR assay. Not all clones reach the TCRdb copy of this immuneACCESS table, which keeps in-frame sequences only. Checked studies attribute under half of the gap to unresolved V genes and leave the rest unexplained. The table for this sample lists some 130,000 clones; approximately 92% of them were counted only once. The ten most abundant clones make up approximately 2.1% of the sample. Sequences were derived from peripheral blood, sampled 28 days after the second AZD1222 dose. Source of these receptors: an adult who received the AZD1222 COVID-19 vaccine.

This chain uses TRBV7-9 with TRBJ1-1; 7 bases line up with TRBD1. J lost 5 bases, V lost 3 bases, and 9 bases had no gene match. Germline CDR1 SEHNR, CDR2 FQNEAQ (reference sequence). The CDR3 covers 15 residues. The CDR3 loop is CASSFQGGLGTEAFF. CDR3 DNA sequence: TGTGCCAGCAGCTTCCAAGGGGGCCTGGGGACTGAAGCTTTCTTT.

The V and J genes are TRBV30 and TRBJ1-1; D remains unclear. The CDR3 totals 14 residues. Germline-derived CDR1 and CDR2 are GTSNPN and SVGIG (reference sequence). V was trimmed by 0 bases and J by 6 bases, leaving 14 bases between them. The CDR3 sequence: CAWSVLLEIPEAFF. DNA for the CDR3: TGTGCCTGGAGTGTACTACTCGAGATCCCTGAAGCTTTCTTT.

This clone was recorded once. The rearrangement uses TRBV20-1 and TRBJ2-4; D not certain. Germline V gene data show CDR1 as DFQATT and CDR2 as SNEGSKA (reference sequence). V was clipped by 0 bases and J by 8 bases, with 5 bases between them. CDR3 length equals 11 residues. The CDR3 sequence is CSARDEYIQYF. Written as DNA, the CDR3 is TGCAGTGCTAGAGACGAGTACATTCAGTACTTC.

The chain uses TRBV11-3 and TRBJ2-3, with unresolved D. There are 14 residues in the CDR3. Germline CDR1 SGHNT, CDR2 YENEEA. With 1 base removed from V and 1 base from J, the gap between germline ends came to 6 bases. The CDR3 DNA reads as TGTGCCAGCAGCTTAGGGAAGCGCACAGATACGCAGTATTTT. Translating it yields CASSLGKRTDTQYF.

V gene TRBV11-2 combines with J gene TRBJ1-3; D gene unclear. V was trimmed by 0 bases and J by 3 bases, leaving 12 bases between them. Germline values: CDR1 SGHAT, CDR2 FQNNGV. The CDR3 is made up of 16 amino acids. The CDR3: CASSLDRGSGGNTIYF. Here the CDR3 DNA reads TGTGCCAGCAGCTTAGATCGGGGATCGGGTGGAAACACCATATATTTT.

The rearrangement uses TRBV7-9 and TRBJ1-1; the D is unclear. The CDR3 totals 14 residues. Germline CDR1 and CDR2: SEHNR and FQNEAQ (reference sequence). V was clipped by 2 bases and J by 3 bases, with 10 bases between them. The CDR3 DNA reads TGTGCCAGCAGCTTAAGGGCCGGCTACACTGAAGCTTTCTTT. It codes for CASSLRAGYTEAFF.

The V call is TRBV18, the J call TRBJ1-1, with D possibly TRBD1 on 6 matching bases. Germline CDR1 KGHSH, CDR2 LQKENI. The CDR3 has 16 residues. Between the trimmed V and J ends, which lost 0 bases and 4 bases, there was a span of 15 bases. The CDR3 coding sequence is TGTGCCAGCTCACCACCGTCACAGGGTTGGGGCACTGAAGCTTTCTTT. Protein: CASSPPSQGWGTEAFF. Looking up the rest from reference TRBV18 and TRBJ1-1 gives the full variable domain: NAGVMQNPRHLVRRRGQEARLRCSPMKGHSHVYWYRQLPEEGLKFMVYLQKENIIDESGMPKERFSAEFPKEGPSILRIQQVVRGDSAAYFCASSPPSQGWGTEAFFGQGTRLTVV.

The genes are TRBV6-5 and TRBJ2-5, with D possibly being TRBD1 or TRBD2 (5 bases each). The V gene lost 8 bases and the J gene lost 4 bases, with 20 bases spanning the gap. This CDR3 is 15 amino acids long. Germline-derived CDR1 and CDR2 are MNHEY and SVGAGI. CDR3 amino acids: CASRRGSGLGETQYF. The CDR3 region has the DNA TGTGCCAGCCGCAGAGGGTCAGGGCTTGGAGAGACCCAGTACTTC.

The CDR3 sequence: CASSLSGTGFGTEAFF. The CDR3 coding sequence is TGTGCCAGCAGCTTGTCTGGGACAGGGTTCGGCACTGAAGCTTTCTTT. The chain joins TRBV5-4 to TRBJ1-1; 9 bases map to TRBD1. Germline V gene sequence: CDR1 SGHNT, CDR2 YYREEE (reference sequence). The J segment lost 4 bases and the V segment lost 1 base, leaving 8 bases of the junction unmatched. This CDR3 region has 16 residues.

V and J are TRBV6-5 and TRBJ1-2; 10 bases are a match to TRBD1. Germline assignment: CDR1 MNHEY and CDR2 SVGAGI. V was clipped by 6 bases and J by 6 bases; unmatched bases: 10. The CDR3 contains 15 residues. The CDR3 bases are TGTGCCAGCAGCACTGACAGGGGGCGGTTAGATGGCTACACCTTC. Translating it yields CASSTDRGRLDGYTF.

This chain links TRBV7-6 with TRBJ2-4; 9 bases are shared with TRBD2. There are 21 residues in the CDR3. Germline CDR1 is SGHVS and CDR2 is FNYEAQ. V lost 3 bases to trimming and J lost 0 bases; unmatched junction nucleotides: 18. CDR3 bases: TGTGCCAGCAGCTTGCCGAATCTAGCGGGGCCGCGGGAACTAGCCAAAAACATTCAGTACTTC. It translates to CASSLPNLAGPRELAKNIQYF.

V usage is TRBV9 and J usage is TRBJ1-2; TRBD1 might be the D (6 bases). This CDR3 contains 13 residues. The germline CDR1 and CDR2 sequences are SGDLS and YYNGEE. V gave up 2 bases and J gave up 7 bases, with 12 bases separating them. CDR3 sequence (DNA): TGTGCCAGCAGCGTTACACAGGGCGGTGGCTACACCTTC. This gives the protein CASSVTQGGGYTF.

The chain has TRBV4-3 and TRBJ2-2; perhaps TRBD2 as D (5 bases). The length of the CDR3 is 16 residues. Per the germline V gene, CDR1 is LGHNA and CDR2 is YSLEER. Trimming left V 0 bases short and J 5 bases short, with 13 bases between. The chain's CDR3 is CASSQEFGGQTGELFF. The CDR3 DNA follows: TGCGCCAGCAGCCAAGAGTTTGGAGGTCAGACCGGGGAGCTGTTTTTT.

The V and J genes are TRBV9 and TRBJ2-1; the D gene is possibly TRBD2 (6 bases). The CDR3 covers 16 residues. Germline CDR1 reads SGDLS; CDR2 reads YYNGEE. Trimming took 0 bases from V and 7 from J, leaving 17 bases between them. The CDR3 DNA sequence: TGTGCCAGCAGCGTAGGGGCGGGGCAGGGTTGGAATGAGCAGTTCTTC. Its translation: CASSVGAGQGWNEQFF.

The gene calls are TRBV18 and TRBJ1-1; D is possibly TRBD1 (5 bases). The CDR3 spans 13 residues. V dropped 8 bases and J dropped 0 bases, with 10 bases sitting between them. CDR1 and CDR2 from the germline V gene are KGHSH and LQKENI. In nucleotides, the CDR3 is TGTGCCAGCGCGACAGCCATGAACACTGAAGCTTTCTTT. It codes for CASATAMNTEAFF. The whole variable domain, filled in from reference TRBV18 and TRBJ1-1, reads NAGVMQNPRHLVRRRGQEARLRCSPMKGHSHVYWYRQLPEEGLKFMVYLQKENIIDESGMPKERFSAEFPKEGPSILRIQQVVRGDSAAYFCASATAMNTEAFFGQGTRLTVV.

The V and J genes are TRBV6-1 and TRBJ1-1; D gene ambiguous. V was clipped by 3 bases and J by 6 bases, with 14 bases between them. This CDR3 contains 14 residues. Germline CDR1 and CDR2: MNHNS and SASEGT. CDR3: CASSDGAIVAEAFF. The CDR3 coding sequence is TGTGCCAGCAGTGATGGTGCCATTGTGGCTGAAGCTTTCTTT.

The rearrangement uses TRBV27 and TRBJ1-6; a weak D match, TRBD1 (6 bases). There are 13 residues in the CDR3. Germline CDR1 and CDR2: MNHEY and SMNVEV (reference sequence). Trimming removed 5 bases at V and 6 bases at J, with 8 bases between. CDR3 loop: CASSLQGNSPLHF. CDR3 nucleotides: TGTGCCAGCAGTCTACAGGGTAATTCACCCCTCCACTTT.

This rearrangement joins TRBV18 to TRBJ2-1; D is possibly TRBD1 (6 bases). The V and J ends lost 3 bases and 7 bases respectively, with 10 bases between them. Germline V gives CDR1 KGHSH, CDR2 LQKENI. The CDR3 has 13 residues. CDR3 loop: CASSPGQNNEQFF. The CDR3 nucleotides are TGTGCCAGCTCACCTGGACAGAATAATGAGCAGTTCTTC.

V is TRBV12-3 or TRBV12-4 and J is TRBJ1-2; possible D gene TRBD1, 5 bases. The V gene lost 6 bases and the J gene lost 4 bases, with 12 bases spanning the gap. The CDR3 runs to 13 residues. CDR3 sequence reads: CASSPTGGYGYTF. The CDR3 coding sequence is TGTGCCAGCAGCCCCACGGGGGGCTATGGCTACACCTTC.

This chain connects TRBV13 to TRBJ2-4; tentatively, D is TRBD1 or TRBD2 (6 bases each). The CDR3 is made up of 14 amino acids. V lost 5 bases, J lost 6 bases, and 14 bases lay in between. CDR1 PRHDT and CDR2 FYEKMQ come from the germline V gene (reference sequence). The CDR3 nucleotides are TGTGCCAGCAGCCCCTTTGGAGGGGGAAACATTCAGTACTTC. Residues: CASSPFGGGNIQYF.

CDR3 loop: CATSDFPHDRGHNQPQHF. The CDR3 DNA reads as TGTGCCACCAGTGATTTTCCCCACGACAGGGGGCACAATCAGCCCCAGCATTTT. The chain is built from TRBV24-1 and TRBJ1-5; 10 bases match TRBD1. Germline assignment: CDR1 KGHDR and CDR2 SFDVKD. CDR3 size: 18 residues. With 1 base clipped from V and 3 bases from J, the junction kept 8 bases outside the gene matches.

This clone was observed many times. The rearrangement uses TRBV7-8 and TRBJ2-1; no clear D. Germline CDR1 reads SGHVS; CDR2 reads FQNEAQ. The CDR3 is made up of 15 amino acids. V lost 4 bases, J lost 7 bases, and 17 bases lay in between. The CDR3 is CASSSEQDGLNEQFF. CDR3 nucleotides: TGTGCCAGCAGCTCTGAGCAAGACGGGTTAAATGAGCAGTTCTTC. The full variable domain, with the rest looked up from reference TRBV7-8 and TRBJ2-1, is GAGVSQSPRYKVAKRGQDVALRCDPISGHVSLFWYQQALGQGPEFLTYFQNEAQLDKSGLPSDRFFAERPEGSVSTLKIQRTQQEDSAVYLCASSSEQDGLNEQFFGPGTRLTVL.

This chain links TRBV2 with TRBJ1-2; D remains ambiguous. The CDR3 sequence is 13 residues long. The germline V and J ends were trimmed by 1 base and 4 bases, with 7 bases remaining between them. Germline loops: CDR1 SNHLY, CDR2 FYNNEI. CDR3 loop: CASSEGVGYGYTF. As DNA, the CDR3 is TGTGCCAGCAGTGAAGGGGTGGGCTATGGCTACACCTTC.

The chain uses TRBV6-5 and TRBJ1-1; D call uncertain. Trimming removed 11 bases from V and 0 bases from J, with 13 bases in between. CDR3 length equals 13 residues. Germline CDR1 reads MNHEY; CDR2 reads SVGAGI. Written as DNA, the CDR3 is TGTGCCTCCCTCGGGCAGATGAACACTGAAGCTTTCTTT. Translating it yields CASLGQMNTEAFF.

The rearrangement joins TRBV14 to TRBJ2-3; D ambiguous. Trimming stripped 4 bases from V and 2 bases from J, with 4 bases between. Germline V gene data show CDR1 as SGHDN and CDR2 as FVKESK. The CDR3 is 12 amino acids. CDR3 DNA: TGTGCCAGCAGCCCGAACACAGATACGCAGTATTTT. This encodes CASSPNTDTQYF.

This chain links TRBV9 with TRBJ1-3; no reliable D call. V lost 2 bases, J lost 0 bases, and 9 bases lay in between. The CDR3 contains 15 residues. Germline V CDR1 and CDR2: SGDLS, YYNGEE. CDR3 DNA: TGTGCCAGCAGCGTTACTCCCCGCTCTGGAAACACCATATATTTT. Its translation is CASSVTPRSGNTIYF. Drawing the rest from reference TRBV9 and TRBJ1-3, the complete variable domain is DSGVTQTPKHLITATGQRVTLRCSPRSGDLSVYWYQQSLDQGLQFLIQYYNGEERAKGNILERFSAQQFPDLHSELNLSSLELGDSALYFCASSVTPRSGNTIYFGEGSWLTVV.

J is TRBJ1-1 and V is TRBV6-6, with TRBD1 matching 9 bases. J lost 0 bases, V lost 5 bases, and 10 bases had no gene match. The CDR3 contains 17 residues. The germline CDR1 and CDR2 sequences are MNHNY and SVGAGI (reference sequence). The CDR3 bases are TGTGCCAGCAGTCGTCTCGGGACAGGGCGAGTGAACACTGAAGCTTTCTTT. Protein product: CASSRLGTGRVNTEAFF.

J is TRBJ1-2 and V is TRBV30; 7 bases map to TRBD1. CDR1 is GTSNPN and CDR2 is SVGIG in the germline V gene (reference sequence). With 4 bases clipped from V and 2 bases from J, the junction kept 10 bases outside the gene matches. CDR3 length equals 15 residues. CDR3 protein: CAWKGTGAPNYGYTF. DNA for the CDR3: TGTGCCTGGAAAGGTACAGGGGCCCCAAACTATGGCTACACCTTC.